Listed below are T cell receptor beta chains from one sample, sequenced in a study of blood T cell repertoires in COVID-19. This table comes from immunoSEQ multiplex PCR, and its TCRdb copy is limited to in-frame clones, with some not included. Found here are about 220,000 clones, roughly 89% of them singletons; the top ten hold approximately 2%. The sequenced sample was peripheral blood. These receptors came from a man between 25 and 39 years old who had recovered from COVID-19. The CDR3 runs from the conserved cysteine through the conserved F or W. A D gene is named only where the DNA matches it firmly. Size is stated for part of the rows, as once, few or many counts, or as a class when the clone is expanded.

J | size | D | V | CDR3 | DNA
TRBJ1-5 | NA | TRBD1 | TRBV7-9 | CASSLGDRAQPQHF | TGTGCCAGCAGCTTGGGGGACAGGGCACAGCCCCAGCATTTT
TRBJ1-5 | NA | NA | TRBV6-6 | CASRLQGGGNQPQHF | TGTGCCAGCAGATTACAGGGCGGAGGCAATCAGCCCCAGCATTTT
TRBJ1-1 | NA | NA | TRBV9 | CASSPAGGETEAFF | TGTGCCAGCAGCCCAGCGGGGGGCGAAACTGAAGCTTTCTTT
TRBJ2-1 | NA | TRBD1 | TRBV27 | CASSSGQDFYNEQFF | TGTGCCAGCAGTTCCGGACAGGACTTCTACAATGAGCAGTTCTTC
TRBJ1-3 | NA | TRBD1 | TRBV19 | CASRHTRGPFSGNTIYF | TGTGCCAGTAGACATACCAGGGGGCCCTTCTCTGGAAACACCATATATTTT
TRBJ2-5 | NA | TRBD2 | TRBV4-3 | CASSQDVLAGGRETQYF | TGCGCCAGCAGCCAAGATGTCCTAGCGGGGGGGCGGGAGACCCAGTACTTC
TRBJ2-2 | few | TRBD2 | TRBV11-3 | CASGPDPGQTSEGTGELFF | TGTGCCAGCGGGCCGGACCCTGGGCAGACTAGCGAAGGCACCGGGGAGCTGTTTTTT
TRBJ2-7 | NA | NA | TRBV9 | CASSTGTGTAGTFYEQYF | TGTGCCAGCAGCACGGGTACCGGGACAGCCGGGACTTTTTACGAGCAGTACTTC
TRBJ2-2 | NA | TRBD1 | TRBV9 | CASSADLPGQVTGELFF | TGTGCCAGCAGCGCAGACCTCCCCGGACAGGTAACCGGGGAGCTGTTTTTT
TRBJ2-5 | NA | NA | TRBV7-9 | CASSLSFRETQYF | TGTGCCAGCAGCTTAAGTTTCAGGGAGACCCAGTACTTC
TRBJ1-2 | NA | TRBD1 | TRBV5-6 | CASSSSDRDYGYTF | TGTGCCAGCAGCTCGTCGGACAGGGACTATGGCTACACCTTC
TRBJ2-7 | once | TRBD2 | TRBV4-1 | CASSQISGSRNEQYF | TGCGCCAGCAGCCAGATTAGCGGGTCGAGGAACGAGCAGTACTTC
TRBJ2-3 | NA | NA | TRBV5-1 | CASSLTGLGTDTQYF | TGCGCCAGCAGCTTGACAGGGCTCGGCACAGATACGCAGTATTTT
TRBJ1-2 | NA | NA | TRBV5-1 | CASYGKGKAGDYGYTF | TGCGCCAGCTATGGAAAAGGGAAGGCGGGGGACTATGGCTACACCTTC
TRBJ2-5 | NA | TRBD1 | TRBV19 | CASSPGQGVKTQYF | TGTGCCAGTAGTCCGGGACAGGGGGTGAAGACCCAGTACTTC
TRBJ1-2 | NA | NA | TRBV5-4 | CASRYSPEGYGYTF | TGTGCCAGCAGGTACTCCCCGGAGGGCTATGGCTACACCTTC
TRBJ2-4 | NA | NA | TRBV27 | CASSSRPRGLGKNIQYF | TGTGCCAGCAGTTCCCGCCCCAGGGGTTTAGGAAAAAACATTCAGTACTTC
TRBJ2-3 | NA | NA | TRBV10-3 | CAISHPPANQVQPDTQYF | TGTGCCATCAGTCATCCTCCGGCCAATCAGGTTCAACCAGATACGCAGTATTTT
TRBJ2-7 | NA | NA | TRBV6-5 | CASSSIAAGYDEQYF | TGTGCCAGCAGCTCAATCGCCGCAGGGTACGACGAGCAGTACTTC
TRBJ1-5 | NA | NA | TRBV7-2 | CASSSLGGLGQPQHF | TGTGCCAGCAGCTCCCTGGGGGGTCTCGGTCAGCCCCAGCATTTT
TRBJ2-7 | NA | NA | TRBV20-1 | CSASTGLPYEQYF | TGCAGTGCTAGTACAGGGCTACCCTACGAGCAGTACTTC
TRBJ2-6 | NA | NA | TRBV10-1 | CASSEFQGTGANVLTF | TGCGCCAGCAGTGAATTCCAGGGGACTGGGGCCAACGTCCTGACTTTC
TRBJ1-4 | once | NA | TRBV20-1 | CSASPWGVATNEKLFF | TGCAGTGCTAGTCCCTGGGGGGTGGCAACTAATGAAAAACTGTTTTTT
TRBJ2-5 | NA | TRBD2 | TRBV6-5 | CASSWDYLGTQYF | TGTGCCAGCAGTTGGGACTACCTCGGGACCCAGTACTTC
TRBJ2-3 | NA | NA | TRBV5-1 | CASSLAQGGYTDTQYF | TGCGCCAGCAGCTTGGCCCAGGGGGGCTACACAGATACGCAGTATTTT
TRBJ1-2 | NA | TRBD1 | TRBV5-6 | CASSFSGQGALNGYTF | TGTGCCAGCAGCTTCTCCGGACAGGGGGCCTTGAATGGCTACACCTTC
TRBJ2-2 | few | TRBD1 | TRBV18 | CASSPRQGASTGELFF | TGTGCCAGCTCACCACGACAGGGGGCGAGCACCGGGGAGCTGTTTTTT
TRBJ1-1 | NA | NA | TRBV5-5 | CASSPRWGSAGTEAFF | TGTGCCAGCAGCCCACGATGGGGATCGGCGGGCACTGAAGCTTTCTTT
TRBJ1-1 | few | TRBD1 | TRBV19 | CASSIERDRGLTFF | TGTGCCAGTAGTATAGAACGGGACAGGGGACTGACTTTCTTT